The 21 T cell receptor beta chains below come from one sample, sequenced in a study of response to subunit inactivated influenza vaccine. MiXCR, applied by TCRdb to the RT-PCR reads, yields one record per CDR3 protein. In the table there are hundreds of thousands of distinct CDR3 sequences, around 13% of which are singletons. The source material was PBMCs from blood, sampled 14 to 15 days before vaccination. The receptors come from a man over 45 who received an inactivated influenza vaccine.

In DNA form, the CDR3 reads TGTGCCAGCAGCCCATTGGGGGGGGGAGAAGCGCAGTTCTTC. Its protein is CASSPLGGGEAQFF. The chain has TRBV7-3 and TRBJ2-1; 7 positions agree with TRBD2. Germline values: CDR1 SGHTA, CDR2 FQGTGA. With 5 bases clipped from V and 12 bases from J, the junction kept 13 bases outside the gene matches. There are 14 residues in the CDR3.

This clonotype was detected only a few times. The chain joins TRBV29-1 to TRBJ2-5; D gene unclear. This CDR3 has 13 residues. CDR1 and CDR2 from the germline V gene are SQVTM and ANQGSEA. With 6 bases removed from V and 5 bases from J, the gap between germline ends came to 16 bases. The CDR3 bases are TGCAGCGTAGTGGACCATGCCTGGGAGACCCAGTACTTC. Protein product: CSVVDHAWETQYF.

This clonotype was counted at least ten times. The rearrangement links TRBV7-7 to TRBJ2-1; D is tentatively TRBD1 or TRBD2 (5 bases each). The CDR3 spans 15 residues. Trimming cost V 5 bases and J 7 bases, with 18 bases left between them. Looked up from germline, CDR1 is SSHAT and CDR2 is FNYEAQ (reference sequence). The CDR3 loop reads CASSPDGDPANEQFF. The CDR3 nucleotides read TGTGCCAGCAGCCCCGACGGGGACCCTGCGAATGAGCAGTTCTTC. The entire variable domain, with the rest obtained from reference TRBV7-7 and TRBJ2-1, is as follows: GAGVSQSPRYKVTKRGQDVTLRCDPISSHATLYWYQQALGQGPEFLTYFNYEAQPDKSGLPSDRFSAERPEGSISTLTIQRTEQRDSAMYRCASSPDGDPANEQFFGPGTRLTVL.

This clonotype has a count of ten or more. This chain uses TRBV2 with TRBJ2-3; D is possibly TRBD2 (5 bases). V was clipped by 6 bases and J by 3 bases, with 7 bases between them. From germline, CDR1 is SNHLY and CDR2 FYNNEI. This CDR3 region has 12 residues. CDR3 DNA: TGTGCCAGCAGCGGGATTACAGATACGCAGTATTTT. Translating gives CASSGITDTQYF.

This clonotype has at least ten counts. The CDR3 sequence: CSAPTGSSYNEQFF. In DNA form, the CDR3 reads TGCAGCGCCCCGACTGGAAGCTCCTACAATGAGCAGTTCTTC. The rearrangement joins TRBV29-1 to TRBJ2-1, with D uncertain. The CDR3 is made up of 14 amino acids. Germline lookup yields CDR1 SQVTM and CDR2 ANQGSEA. The V and J ends lost 7 bases and 0 bases respectively, with 13 bases between them.

This clonotype was counted only a few times. The gene calls are TRBV20-1 and TRBJ2-7; no firm D call. Germline CDR1 is DFQATT and CDR2 is SNEGSKA (reference sequence). The ends were cut back, 2 bases at V and 6 bases at J, with 8 bases in the middle. The CDR3 is 11 residues long. The CDR3 spells CSARSPSEQYF. The CDR3 DNA reads as TGCAGTGCTAGATCGCCGAGCGAGCAGTACTTC.

This clonotype was counted only a few times. J is TRBJ2-1 and V is TRBV20-1; 12 positions agree with TRBD2. Germline V lookup: CDR1 DFQATT, CDR2 SNEGSKA (reference sequence). The CDR3 loop spans 17 amino acids. Trimming removed 6 bases from V and 7 bases from J; junction bases left unmatched: 16. The CDR3 region has the DNA TGCAGTGCAACATCCCCTCTAGCGGGAGGGCCAGGAAATGAGCAGTTCTTC. Translation gives CSATSPLAGGPGNEQFF.

The sample holds a few counts of this clonotype. V gene TRBV6-6 combines with J gene TRBJ1-6; D uncertain. Germline loops: CDR1 MNHNY, CDR2 SVGAGI (reference sequence). This CDR3 spans 13 amino acids. The ends were cut back, 8 bases at V and 5 bases at J, with 10 bases in the middle. CDR3 amino acids: CASQATDNSPLHF. CDR3 in DNA: TGTGCCAGCCAGGCGACGGATAATTCACCCCTCCACTTT.

The chain is built from TRBV5-1 and TRBJ2-7; 7 bases match TRBD1. The CDR3 length is 15 residues. The germline gives CDR1 SGHRS, CDR2 YFSETQ. The V and J ends lost 4 bases and 2 bases, in that order; junction bases with no gene match: 9. The CDR3 DNA sequence: TGCGCCAGCAGCCCAGGACAGGAGGAGGCCTACGAGCAGTACTTC. This sequence encodes CASSPGQEEAYEQYF.

This clonotype has at least ten counts. J is TRBJ2-2 and V is TRBV3-1; D gene unclear. The CDR3 sequence is 16 residues long. Trimming cost V 1 base and J 1 base, with 10 bases left between them. Germline CDR1 reads LGHDT; CDR2 reads YNNKEL (reference sequence). CDR3 amino acids: CASSQVSALNTGELFF. The CDR3 nucleotides read TGTGCCAGCAGCCAAGTTTCCGCCCTGAACACCGGGGAGCTGTTTTTT.

The chain links TRBV20-1 to TRBJ2-2, with unresolved D. The CDR3 contains 14 residues. Per germline, CDR1 DFQATT and CDR2 SNEGSKA (reference sequence). Between the trimmed V and J ends, which lost 0 bases and 0 bases, there was a span of 5 bases. The CDR3 nucleotides read TGCAGTGCTAGAGAGTACGCGAACACCGGGGAGCTGTTTTTT. Residues: CSAREYANTGELFF.

The chain uses TRBV19 and TRBJ2-6; tentatively, D is TRBD1 (5 bases). V lost 2 bases to trimming and J lost 3 bases, with 8 bases between them. The CDR3 is 15 amino acids. CDR1 and CDR2 from the germline V gene are LNHDA and SQIVND (reference sequence). CDR3 residues: CASSIQGGGANVLTF. The CDR3 DNA sequence: TGTGCCAGTAGTATACAGGGTGGTGGGGCCAACGTCCTGACTTTC.

This clonotype was counted only a few times. The J gene is TRBJ2-2, the V gene TRBV4-3; TRBD2 aligns across 14 bases. V lost 4 bases, J lost 9 bases, and 7 bases stayed unmatched. Per germline, CDR1 LGHNA and CDR2 YSLEER. This CDR3 comprises 16 residues. The CDR3, as DNA: TGCGCCAGCAGCCCGTCCGGGACTAGCGGGAGCCGGGAGCTGTTTTTT. Translation: CASSPSGTSGSRELFF.

This clonotype occurred a few times. The chain uses TRBV6-2 or TRBV6-3 and TRBJ2-1; TRBD1 aligns across 7 bases. There are 13 residues in the CDR3. Trimming took 7 bases from V and 7 from J; bases not matched to a gene: 7. CDR1 MNHEY and CDR2 SVGEGT come from the germline V gene. CDR3 in DNA: TGTGCCAGCAACCCAGGGGGTGGGAATGAGCAGTTCTTC. Amino acids: CASNPGGGNEQFF.

The chain combines TRBV29-1 with TRBJ2-1; perhaps TRBD2 as D (6 bases). The CDR3 contains 15 residues. Germline assignment: CDR1 SQVTM and CDR2 ANQGSEA. The V end lost 7 bases, the J end lost 1 base, and 17 bases lay between the germline ends. The CDR3 spells CSEALSGESYNEQFF. CDR3 nucleotide sequence: TGCAGCGAAGCGCTTAGCGGCGAGTCCTACAATGAGCAGTTCTTC.

This clonotype appeared a few times. The V call is TRBV27, the J call TRBJ2-1; D unclear. CDR1 is MNHEY, CDR2 SMNVEV, per germline (reference sequence). The CDR3 runs to 15 residues. V lost 6 bases and J lost 8, with 20 bases in between. CDR3 protein: CASRNFLETGDEQFF. CDR3 nucleotide sequence: TGTGCCAGCAGAAACTTCCTGGAGACGGGCGATGAGCAGTTCTTC.

This clonotype was observed at least ten times. The chain links TRBV20-1 to TRBJ2-1, with 10 bases that match TRBD1. This CDR3 comprises 18 residues. Germline values: CDR1 DFQATT, CDR2 SNEGSKA (reference sequence). The junction had 16 bases not matched to a gene; V was cut back by 5 bases and J by 3 bases. CDR3 sequence (DNA): TGCAGTGCTGGGCCCGGGACAGGGGTATATTCCCACTACAATGAGCAGTTCTTC. Protein sequence: CSAGPGTGVYSHYNEQFF.

V gene TRBV5-1 combines with J gene TRBJ2-3, with TRBD2 as a possible D gene (6 bases). Germline CDR1 is SGHRS and CDR2 is YFSETQ. V lost 5 bases, J lost 3 bases, and 16 bases lay in between. The CDR3 runs 15 residues. CDR3 DNA sequence: TGCGCCAGCAGAGGACAAGGGAGCGGGACAGATACGCAGTATTTT. Its protein product is CASRGQGSGTDTQYF.

This clonotype was counted many times. The junction departs from germline at one end; a sequencing error may be responsible. The V call is TRBV5-1, the J call TRBJ2-3; D tentatively reads TRBD1 or TRBD2 (5 bases each). Germline-derived CDR1 and CDR2 are SGHRS and YFSETQ. The CDR3 loop spans 14 amino acids. In DNA, the CDR3 is TGTGCCAGCAGTTTAGGGGACGGAACAGATACGCAGTATTTT. Its protein product is CASSLGDGTDTQYF.

The sample holds a few counts of this clonotype. J is TRBJ1-5 and V is TRBV7-2, with 8 positions matching TRBD1. With 0 bases clipped from V and 6 bases from J, the junction kept 4 bases outside the gene matches. The CDR3 is 15 amino acids. CDR1 is SGHTA and CDR2 is FQGNSA in the germline V gene. The CDR3 DNA reads as TGTGCCAGCAGCTTAGCGGACAGGGATGGTCAGCCCCAGCATTTT. Its protein is CASSLADRDGQPQHF.

This clonotype turned up a few times. CDR3 in amino acids: CSVEVAGAITEAFF. The CDR3 DNA reads TGCAGCGTTGAAGTGGCAGGGGCGATCACTGAAGCTTTCTTT. The chain joins TRBV29-1 to TRBJ1-1, with a weak D call TRBD1 (6 bases). This CDR3 comprises 14 residues. Germline-derived CDR1 and CDR2 are SQVTM and ANQGSEA. V gave up 1 base and J gave up 4 bases, with 13 bases separating them. Full variable domain (remainder filled in from reference TRBV29-1 and TRBJ1-1): SAVISQKPSRDICQRGTSLTIQCQVDSQVTMMFWYRQQPGQSLTLIATANQGSEATYESGFVIDKFPISRPNLTFSTLTVSNMSPEDSSIYLCSVEVAGAITEAFFGQGTRLTVV.